A single sample gave rise to the 21 T cell receptor beta chains below, sequenced in a study of graft-versus-host responses after intestinal transplantation. Their cognate antigens are unknown. Clones were sequenced by immunoSEQ multiplex PCR, and TCRdb holds only the in-frame ones, with some missing. Found here are about 35,000 clones, about 94% of them singletons; the top ten hold about 19%. This specimen consisted of unstimulated CD8+ T cells sorted from spleen or lymph node cells, obtained before transplant. The receptors originated from a human donor who was the organ donor for an intestinal transplant.

The rearrangement joins TRBV13 to TRBJ2-6; D remains ambiguous. The CDR3 length is 16 residues. Germline lookup yields CDR1 PRHDT and CDR2 FYEKMQ (reference sequence). V gave up 5 bases and J gave up 0 bases, with 11 bases separating them. The CDR3 is CASSPPGSSGANVLTF. CDR3 DNA sequence: TGTGCCAGCAGCCCACCTGGTTCCTCTGGGGCCAACGTCCTGACTTTC.

The chain employs TRBV19 and TRBJ2-6; unclear D gene. Germline lookup yields CDR1 LNHDA and CDR2 SQIVND (reference sequence). The CDR3 is made up of 17 amino acids. The V and J ends lost 1 base and 0 bases respectively, with 10 bases between them. CDR3 protein: CASSIGTVSSGANVLTF. In nucleotides, the CDR3 is TGTGCCAGTAGTATAGGCACAGTTAGCTCTGGGGCCAACGTCCTGACTTTC.

The gene calls are TRBV4-1 and TRBJ1-1; a possible D gene is TRBD1 (5 bases). The germline gives CDR1 MGHRA, CDR2 YSYEKL. The CDR3 has 15 amino acids. V lost 6 bases to trimming and J lost 4 bases, with 18 bases between them. DNA for the CDR3: TGCGCCAGCAGTCAAAATAGTGGGGGTTTCACTGAAGCTTTCTTT. This translates into CASSQNSGGFTEAFF.

This chain connects TRBV4-1 to TRBJ2-5; no definite D call. Germline CDR1 MGHRA, CDR2 YSYEKL. Trimming removed 2 bases from V and 1 base from J, with 5 bases in between. The CDR3 sequence is 13 residues long. CDR3 in amino acids: CASSQYSQETQYF. CDR3 nucleotides: TGCGCCAGCAGCCAATACTCCCAAGAGACCCAGTACTTC.

This chain connects TRBV28 to TRBJ1-1; a weak D match, TRBD1 (5 bases). CDR3 length equals 14 residues. CDR1 MDHEN and CDR2 SYDVKM come from the germline V gene. The ends were cut back, 1 base at V and 5 bases at J, with 11 bases in the middle. In nucleotides, the CDR3 is TGTGCCAGCAGTTTATTGGGGGGTGGGACTGAAGCTTTCTTT. Translation gives CASSLLGGGTEAFF.

The genes are TRBV10-3 and TRBJ2-2; 8 positions agree with TRBD2. Germline trimming cut 10 bases from V and 3 bases from J; bases unmatched to any gene: 10. The CDR3 loop spans 15 amino acids. Germline CDR1 reads ENHRY; CDR2 reads SYGVKD. CDR3 DNA: TGTGCCAACGCGGCTAGCGGGCCTTACACCGGGGAGCTGTTTTTT. Its translation: CANAASGPYTGELFF.

This clone came up a few times. J is TRBJ2-7 and V is TRBV6-6, with 9 bases that match TRBD1. The CDR3 loop spans 13 amino acids. CDR1 is MNHNY, CDR2 SVGAGI, per germline (reference sequence). V shed 7 bases, J shed 3 bases, and the junction held 4 bases outside the gene matches. The CDR3 is CASTWGQGYEQYF. The CDR3 nucleotides read TGTGCCAGCACTTGGGGACAGGGCTACGAGCAGTACTTC.

This clone has a handful of counts. The chain carries TRBV20-1 and TRBJ2-7; the D is unclear. The CDR3 spans 11 residues. Germline assignment: CDR1 DFQATT and CDR2 SNEGSKA (reference sequence). V was cut by 0 bases and J by 2 bases, with 2 bases left in between. CDR3 nucleotide sequence: TGCAGTGCTAGAGATCCCTACGAGCAGTACTTC. Its translation is CSARDPYEQYF.

The chain combines TRBV27 with TRBJ2-3, with TRBD2 as a possible D gene (5 bases). CDR3 length: 16 amino acids. Trimming took off 3 bases at V and 4 bases at J, with 17 bases between the two ends. Germline CDR1 reads MNHEY; CDR2 reads SMNVEV (reference sequence). The CDR3 protein is CASSLAGRENPDTQYF. In DNA form, the CDR3 reads TGTGCCAGCAGTTTGGCGGGCCGAGAGAATCCAGATACGCAGTATTTT.

The chain joins TRBV19 to TRBJ2-5; tentatively, D is TRBD1 (6 bases). V was cut by 6 bases and J by 4 bases, with 9 bases left in between. CDR1 and CDR2 (germline): LNHDA, SQIVND (reference sequence). The CDR3 is 12 residues long. The CDR3 nucleotides read TGTGCCAGTAGCGCCAGGGGAGAGACCCAGTACTTC. Amino acid sequence: CASSARGETQYF.

The rearrangement uses TRBV25-1 and TRBJ1-3, with 10 bases that match TRBD1. After removal of 4 bases from V and 3 bases from J, the junction contained 9 bases not matched to a gene. Germline values: CDR1 MGHDK, CDR2 SYGVNS. CDR3 length: 17 residues. CDR3 protein: CASSGGTGTGVGNTIYF. The CDR3 DNA reads as TGTGCCAGCAGTGGGGGGACCGGGACAGGGGTTGGAAACACCATATATTTT.

The chain combines TRBV7-8 with TRBJ1-1; 8 nucleotides line up with TRBD1. Germline V gives CDR1 SGHVS, CDR2 FQNEAQ. This CDR3 is built from 15 residues. V dropped 5 bases and J dropped 4; count of bases not matched to a gene: 9. The CDR3 reads CASSNTGGRSTEAFF. The CDR3 DNA reads as TGTGCCAGCAGCAATACAGGGGGGAGAAGCACTGAAGCTTTCTTT.

The J gene is TRBJ1-3, the V gene TRBV23-1; D unresolved. TRBV23-1 qualifies as an ORF whose function is uncertain. This CDR3 is 13 amino acids long. V lost 3 bases and J lost 1, with 4 bases in between. The DNA of the CDR3 is TGCGCCAGCAGTCAGGGGTCTGGAAACACCATATATTTT. Residues: CASSQGSGNTIYF.

The chain employs TRBV7-9 and TRBJ2-5; D is perhaps TRBD1 (6 bases). Gene TRBJ2-7 matches the end of the DNA better, so the J call may be wrong. CDR3 size: 13 residues. Germline CDR1 and CDR2: SEHNR and FQNEAQ (reference sequence). The CDR3 here is CASSPDRTYEQYF. The DNA of the CDR3 is TGTGCCAGCAGCCCGGACAGAACCTACGAGCAGTACTTC.

Points on this clone: The sample contains more than one DNA sequence encoding this CDR3. V is TRBV5-6 and J is TRBJ2-7; D remains unclear. V was pared by 2 bases and J by 4 bases, with 7 bases between. CDR3 length: 12 residues. Germline values: CDR1 SGHDT, CDR2 YYEEEE. The CDR3 here is CASSLGGYEQYF. The CDR3 coding sequence is TGTGCCAGCAGCTTAGGCGGTTACGAGCAGTACTTC.

This clone appeared once. The J gene is TRBJ1-4, the V gene TRBV27, with D tentatively TRBD1 (6 bases). CDR1 MNHEY and CDR2 SMNVEV come from the germline V gene (reference sequence). The CDR3 sequence is 15 residues long. Trimming left V 5 bases short and J 4 bases short, with 14 bases between. This CDR3 reads CASSPSWGLNEKLFF. The CDR3 region has the DNA TGTGCCAGCAGTCCGTCGTGGGGGCTTAATGAAAAACTGTTTTTT. Filled out from reference TRBV27 and TRBJ1-4, the complete variable domain reads EAQVTQNPRYLITVTGKKLTVTCSQNMNHEYMSWYRQDPGLGLRQIYYSMNVEVTDKGDVPEGYKVSRKEKRNFPLILESPSPNQTSLYFCASSPSWGLNEKLFFGSGTQLSVL.

The J gene is TRBJ1-1, the V gene TRBV29-1, with no clear D. Germline-derived CDR1 and CDR2 are SQVTM and ANQGSEA. This CDR3 has 11 residues. Trimming pared 4 bases from V and 0 bases from J, leaving 3 bases between. The CDR3 protein is CSVGLNTEAFF. In nucleotides, the CDR3 is TGCAGCGTTGGGCTGAACACTGAAGCTTTCTTT.

The chain combines TRBV15 with TRBJ2-1; D perhaps matches TRBD2 (5 bases). Trimming removed 0 bases at V and 4 bases at J, with 10 bases between. Germline lookup yields CDR1 LNHNV and CDR2 YYDKDF (reference sequence). The CDR3 is 15 amino acids. The CDR3 DNA reads as TGTGCCACCAGCAGAGAGGAGGACGGATACAATGAGCAGTTCTTC. Translating it yields CATSREEDGYNEQFF. The entire variable domain, with the rest obtained from reference TRBV15 and TRBJ2-1, is as follows: DAMVIQNPRYQVTQFGKPVTLSCSQTLNHNVMYWYQQKSSQAPKLLFHYYDKDFNNEADTPDNFQSRRPNTSFCFLDIRSPGLGDTAMYLCATSREEDGYNEQFFGPGTRLTVL.

The chain recombines TRBV28 with TRBJ1-2; D not resolved. V was pared by 5 bases and J by 3 bases, with 16 bases between. Germline loops: CDR1 MDHEN, CDR2 SYDVKM. This CDR3 is 15 amino acids long. The CDR3 loop is CASSPMGISYYGYTF. The CDR3 bases are TGTGCCAGCAGTCCTATGGGGATCTCCTACTATGGCTACACCTTC.

This sequence joins TRBV5-4 and TRBJ2-1, with 13 bases lining up with TRBD2. The CDR3 is 17 amino acids. Germline assignment: CDR1 SGHNT and CDR2 YYREEE (reference sequence). After removal of 2 bases from V and 3 bases from J, the junction contained 5 bases not matched to a gene. The CDR3 DNA follows: TGTGCCAGCAGCTTTCCGGGACTAGCGGGATTCTACAATGAGCAGTTCTTC. Its translation: CASSFPGLAGFYNEQFF. The full variable domain, its missing parts supplied by reference TRBV5-4 and TRBJ2-1, is ETGVTQSPTHLIKTRGQQVTLRCSSQSGHNTVSWYQQALGQGPQFIFQYYREEENGRGNFPPRFSGLQFPNYSSELNVNALELDDSALYLCASSFPGLAGFYNEQFFGPGTRLTVL.

The chain couples TRBV11-2 to TRBJ2-3; 14 bases agree with TRBD2. This CDR3 has 17 residues. Unmatched junction bases numbered 5, after V lost 1 base and J lost 5 bases. CDR1 and CDR2 (germline): SGHAT, FQNNGV. DNA of the CDR3: TGTGCCAGCAGCTTAGCCCCGGGACTAGCGGGAGAAGATACGCAGTATTTT. This encodes CASSLAPGLAGEDTQYF.